Listed below are T cell receptor beta chains from one sample, sequenced in a study of OX40 agonist ivuxolimab in advanced cancers. Sequencing used immunoSEQ multiplex PCR; TCRdb keeps in-frame clones, though not all of them. The sample has 95,000 to 100,000 clones; approximately 80% are singletons. Sequencing was performed on CD4+ or CD8+ T cells sorted from blood, taken in a trial of the OX40 agonist ivuxolimab. Every receptor here comes from an adult with an advanced solid tumor such as melanoma, head and neck, liver or kidney cancer. Both conserved end residues are part of each CDR3. Each record gives: J gene, clone size, V gene, D gene, CDR3 DNA, CDR3 protein. The D gene is left open where the match is weak. The size of a clone is reported for some rows only, either as once, few or many, or as a class for expanded clones.

TRBJ2-1 once TRBV7-2 NA TGTGCCAGCAGCTTAGAGAGGGCTAGCAACAATGAGCAGTTCTTC CASSLERASNNEQFF
TRBJ1-2 NA TRBV18 NA TGTGCCAGCTCCGGTGGGGCGGCTAACTATGGCTACACCTTC CASSGGAANYGYTF
TRBJ2-7 NA TRBV5-1 NA TGCGCCAGCAGCTTGGCCAGGCGGGCAGGAGTAACCTACGAGCAGTACTTC CASSLARRAGVTYEQYF
TRBJ2-3 NA TRBV19 NA TGTGCCAGTAGTCTAACAGAGACCACAGATACGCAGTATTTT CASSLTETTDTQYF
TRBJ2-7 NA TRBV5-1 TRBD2 TGCGCCAGCAGCCTGGCGGGACTAGCCCTCTACGAGCAGTACTTC CASSLAGLALYEQYF
TRBJ1-1 NA TRBV6-5 NA TGTGCCAGCAGTTACTCGAAAAGGACGAACACTGAAGCTTTCTTT CASSYSKRTNTEAFF
TRBJ2-3 NA TRBV7-7 TRBD2 TGTGCCAGCAGCAAAGGAGCGGGGCCCACAGATACGCAGTATTTT CASSKGAGPTDTQYF
TRBJ2-4 NA TRBV18 TRBD2 TGTGCCAGCTCACCCAAGACTAGCGGGAAAGGCTTGGACAAAAACATTCAGTACTTC CASSPKTSGKGLDKNIQYF
TRBJ1-1 NA TRBV2 NA TGTGCCAGCAGTGCCGTTCACACTGAAGCTTTCTTT CASSAVHTEAFF
TRBJ2-1 NA TRBV29-1 NA TGCAGCGTTGATCGGCCAGAAAGCTCCTACAATGAGCAGTTCTTC CSVDRPESSYNEQFF
TRBJ2-1 NA TRBV19 TRBD1 TGTGCCAGTAGTAAGGGGGCCGGGCCCAATGAGCAGTTCTTC CASSKGAGPNEQFF
TRBJ2-3 NA TRBV7-9 NA TGTGCCAGCAGCACAGACACCCGTACTGAGGCACAGTATTTT CASSTDTRTEAQYF
TRBJ1-5 NA TRBV15 NA TGTGCCACCAGCAGAGAGGACATAGGCAATCAGCCCCAGCATTTT CATSREDIGNQPQHF
TRBJ2-7 NA TRBV11-1 NA TGTGCCAGCAGCTTTGGTTATTCCGGGACGGTCACCTACGAGCAGTACTTC CASSFGYSGTVTYEQYF
TRBJ2-2 NA TRBV19 NA TGTGCCAGTAAGGGGGCGGGGAAGTCCGGGGAGCTGTTTTTT CASKGAGKSGELFF
TRBJ2-7 NA TRBV4-2 NA TGTGCCAGCAGCCAAGGGAGGCAGTCCTTCTACGAGCAGTACTTC CASSQGRQSFYEQYF
TRBJ2-1 NA TRBV18 NA TGTGCCAGCTCACCAAGACAGTCCCATGAGCAGTTCTTC CASSPRQSHEQFF